Listed below are T cell receptor beta chains from one sample, sequenced in a study of radiation and T cells in renal cell carcinoma. Using immunoSEQ multiplex PCR, the repertoire was profiled, and TCRdb retains in-frame clones only, with some absent. The data contain some 130,000 clones, more than 80% of them singletons. Sequencing used blood, obtained from a patient whose treatment included radiotherapy and nephrectomy. The source is a woman in her sixties with renal cell carcinoma. Each CDR3 is given without its conserved first and last residue. D genes are given only for firm matches.

d_call | v_call | cdr3_aa
- | TRBV2 | ASSVDRSGGEQY
- | TRBV27 | ASRVQGGTEAF
- | TRBV9 | ASSVGAGSYEQY
- | TRBV29-1 | SVDPINLGARPDTEAF
- | TRBV6-6 | ASSSPGFQTQY
- | TRBV5-1 | ASRSTGNAGELF
TRBD1 | TRBV19 | ASTHTGQSYEQY
- | TRBV7-2 | ASSVVGTDNYGYT
- | TRBV11-2 | ASSLVDGPHPRYGYT
- | TRBV29-1 | SASVYYGYT
- | TRBV11-2 | ASSLANTEAF
- | TRBV7-6 | ASSLATGNQPQH
TRBD2 | TRBV6-1 | ASSVRLAGYTDTQY
- | TRBV5-4 | ASSLRLVDEQY
- | TRBV7-9 | ASSLASQGGEQY
- | TRBV6-6 | ASSYGDRQPQH
TRBD1 | TRBV6-1 | ASSEFNRGSGANVLT
TRBD1 | TRBV19 | ASSIYRGSYGYT
- | TRBV14 | ASSEDRVRTDTQY
- | TRBV10-3 | AISGDNGSEKLF
- | TRBV9 | ASRWTANTGELF
TRBD2 | TRBV2 | ASSGLAGAEQF
- | TRBV19 | ASSSRGASSTGELF
- | TRBV6-5 | ASSYAQADTQY
- | TRBV5-6 | ASSLKGGVNEKLF
- | TRBV4-2 | ASSQDPPGPNTGELF
TRBD2 | TRBV4-1 | ASSQAGLAIRNEQF
TRBD2 | TRBV19 | ASSNRGVRGETQY
TRBD2 | TRBV2 | ASSDIASGGYPSDTDTQY
TRBD1 | TRBV29-1 | SVELRDRGYEQY
- | TRBV29-1 | SVIGGPRAF
- | TRBV28 | ASTVGLNSYEQY
- | TRBV2 | ASRTGLAKNIQY
- | TRBV6-5 | ASSYSRAGNTDTQY
- | TRBV6-1 | ASSEDYGGQF
- | TRBV5-4 | ASSLGTSDTGELF
- | TRBV5-6 | ASSWGQAYEQY
- | TRBV28 | ASSFQGLYGYT
TRBD1 | TRBV7-2 | ASSTGGYTQY
- | TRBV2 | ASSGAGELF
- | TRBV6-5 | ASSYSKSNTQY
TRBD1 | TRBV6-4 | ASWRSGTGIFSNQPQH
TRBD1 | TRBV6-6 | ASSYSRQGSDNEQF
- | TRBV10-3 | AISETEKSGPPAHTQY
TRBD1 | TRBV5-6 | ASSLVTGGAEQY
TRBD1 | TRBV6-4 | ASSRDRTFHGYT
- | TRBV2 | ASSTGLNTEAF
- | TRBV28 | ASSSRQAHYEQY